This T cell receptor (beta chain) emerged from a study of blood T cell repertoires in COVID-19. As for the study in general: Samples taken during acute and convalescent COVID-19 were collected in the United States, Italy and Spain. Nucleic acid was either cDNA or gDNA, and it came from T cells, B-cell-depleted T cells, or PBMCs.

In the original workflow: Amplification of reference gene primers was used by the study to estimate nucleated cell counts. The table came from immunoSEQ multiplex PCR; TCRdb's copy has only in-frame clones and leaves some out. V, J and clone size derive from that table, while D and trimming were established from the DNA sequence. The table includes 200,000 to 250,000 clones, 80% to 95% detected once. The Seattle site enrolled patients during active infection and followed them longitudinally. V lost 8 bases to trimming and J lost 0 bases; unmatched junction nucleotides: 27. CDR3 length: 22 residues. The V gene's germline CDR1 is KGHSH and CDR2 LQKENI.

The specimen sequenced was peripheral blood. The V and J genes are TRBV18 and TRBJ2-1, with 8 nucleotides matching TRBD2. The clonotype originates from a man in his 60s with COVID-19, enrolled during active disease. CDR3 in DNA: TGTGCCAGCGCAACAAGGGGTCAGGGACCCCCCCCCGGGACTAGCTCCTACAATGAGCAGTTCTTC. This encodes CASATRGQGPPPGTSSYNEQFF.